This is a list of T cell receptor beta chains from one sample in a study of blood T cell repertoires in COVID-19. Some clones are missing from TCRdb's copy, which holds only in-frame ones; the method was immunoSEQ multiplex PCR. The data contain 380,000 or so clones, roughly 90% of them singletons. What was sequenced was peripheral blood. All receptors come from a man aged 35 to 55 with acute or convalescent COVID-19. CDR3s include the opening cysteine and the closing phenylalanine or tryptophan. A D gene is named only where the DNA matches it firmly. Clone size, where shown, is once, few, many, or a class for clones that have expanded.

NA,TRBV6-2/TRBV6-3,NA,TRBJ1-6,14,TGTGCCAGCAGTTACAGGGGTTACAATTCACCCCTCCACTTT,CASSYRGYNSPLHF
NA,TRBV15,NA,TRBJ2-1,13,TGTGCCACCAGCAGAGAAGGGAGTGGTGAGCAGTTCTTC,CATSREGSGEQFF
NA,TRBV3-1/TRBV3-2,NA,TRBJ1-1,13,TGTGCCAGCAGCCAACAGATGAACACTGAAGCTTTCTTT,CASSQQMNTEAFF
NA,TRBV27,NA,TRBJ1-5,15,TGTGCCAGCAGTTTATCGTGGCAGAGCAATCAGCCCCAGCATTTT,CASSLSWQSNQPQHF
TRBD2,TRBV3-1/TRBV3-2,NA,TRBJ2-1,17,TGTGCCAGCAGCCAAGTAGCGGGAGGGCAATGGTACAATGAGCAGTTCTTC,CASSQVAGGQWYNEQFF
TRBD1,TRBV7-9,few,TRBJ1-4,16,TGTGCCAGCAGCTCCCCAGGGGGGTGGACTAATGAAAAACTGTTTTTT,CASSSPGGWTNEKLFF
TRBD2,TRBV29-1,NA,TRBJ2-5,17,TGCAGCGTTGATTGGTGGGCTAGCGGGGGCTCCCAAGAGACCCAGTACTTC,CSVDWWASGGSQETQYF
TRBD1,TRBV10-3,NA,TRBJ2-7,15,TGTGCCATCAGTGAGTCTGTGACAGGGGGTCGGGAGCAGTACTTC,CAISESVTGGREQYF
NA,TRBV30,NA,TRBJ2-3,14,TGTGCCTGGAAAATAGCGACCAGCACAGATACGCAGTATTTT,CAWKIATSTDTQYF
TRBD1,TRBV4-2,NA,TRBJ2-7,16,TGTGCCAGCAGCCAAGCAGACAGGGGGATCTCCTACGAGCAGTACTTC,CASSQADRGISYEQYF
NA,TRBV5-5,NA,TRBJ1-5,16,TGTGCCAGCAGCTTGCACGTTACAGGGTCGAATGGGCCCCAGCATTTT,CASSLHVTGSNGPQHF
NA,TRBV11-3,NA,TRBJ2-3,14,TGTGCCAGCAGCTTTGGGGCTAGCACAGATACGCAGTATTTT,CASSFGASTDTQYF
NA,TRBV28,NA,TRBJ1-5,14,TGTGCCACCCCAACAACAAGGGGTCGTCAGCCCCAGCATTTT,CATPTTRGRQPQHF
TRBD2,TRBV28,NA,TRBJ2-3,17,TGTGCCAGCAGTCAGGATCGGGGGGGCCTGGGGCGAGATACGCAGTATTTT,CASSQDRGGLGRDTQYF
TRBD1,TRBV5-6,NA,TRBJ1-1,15,TGTGCCAGCAGGCGACCGGGACAGGAGAACACTGAAGCTTTCTTT,CASRRPGQENTEAFF
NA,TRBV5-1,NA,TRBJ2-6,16,TGCGCCAGCAGCCTGGAAGGGGTCTCTGGGGCCAACGTCCTGACTTTC,CASSLEGVSGANVLTF
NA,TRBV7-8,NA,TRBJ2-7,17,TGTGCCAGCAGCGGGCGGCGGAAGACAGAATCCCCCTACGAGCAGTACTTC,CASSGRRKTESPYEQYF
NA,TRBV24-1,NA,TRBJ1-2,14,TGTGCCACCAGTGCCCTGGGAGCAGCCTATGGCTACACCTTC,CATSALGAAYGYTF
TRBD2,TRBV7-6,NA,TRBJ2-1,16,TGTGCCAGCAGCTTATTTCGTGGCGGGGGAAACAATGAGCAGTTCTTC,CASSLFRGGGNNEQFF
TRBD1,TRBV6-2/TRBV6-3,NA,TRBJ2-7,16,TGTGCCAGCAGTACCCGCCGACAGGGCGTGAGGCACGAGCAGTACTTC,CASSTRRQGVRHEQYF
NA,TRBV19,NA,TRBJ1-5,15,TGTGCCAGTAGTAATGCACAGGGAATCAATCAGCCCCAGCATTTT,CASSNAQGINQPQHF
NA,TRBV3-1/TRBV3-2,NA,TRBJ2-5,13,TGTGCCAGCAGCCAGGAGATCGGGGAGACCCAGTACTTC,CASSQEIGETQYF
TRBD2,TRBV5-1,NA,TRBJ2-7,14,TGCGCCAGCAGCTTGGTATTAGCGGGAGGTGAGCAGTACTTC,CASSLVLAGGEQYF
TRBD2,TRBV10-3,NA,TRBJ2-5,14,TGTGCCATCAGTCGAGCGGGAGGGCGAGAGACCCAGTACTTC,CAISRAGGRETQYF